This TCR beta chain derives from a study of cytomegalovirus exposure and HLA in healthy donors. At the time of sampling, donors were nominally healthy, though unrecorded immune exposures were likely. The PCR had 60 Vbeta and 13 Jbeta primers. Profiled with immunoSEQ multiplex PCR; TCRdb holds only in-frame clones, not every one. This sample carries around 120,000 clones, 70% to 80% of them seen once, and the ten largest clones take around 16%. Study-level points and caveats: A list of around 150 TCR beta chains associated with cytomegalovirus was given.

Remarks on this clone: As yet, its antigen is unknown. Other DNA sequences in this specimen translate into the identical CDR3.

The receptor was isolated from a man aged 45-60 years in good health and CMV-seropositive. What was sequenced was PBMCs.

DNA for the CDR3: TGCGCCAGCAGCTGGGACAGCTCCTACGAGCAGTACTTC. It is translated as CASSWDSSYEQYF. The gene calls are TRBV5-1 and TRBJ2-7; 7 positions match TRBD1. V lost 3 bases and J lost 0; bases outside the gene matches: 0. This CDR3 spans 13 amino acids. Germline CDR1 reads SGHRS; CDR2 reads YFSETQ.